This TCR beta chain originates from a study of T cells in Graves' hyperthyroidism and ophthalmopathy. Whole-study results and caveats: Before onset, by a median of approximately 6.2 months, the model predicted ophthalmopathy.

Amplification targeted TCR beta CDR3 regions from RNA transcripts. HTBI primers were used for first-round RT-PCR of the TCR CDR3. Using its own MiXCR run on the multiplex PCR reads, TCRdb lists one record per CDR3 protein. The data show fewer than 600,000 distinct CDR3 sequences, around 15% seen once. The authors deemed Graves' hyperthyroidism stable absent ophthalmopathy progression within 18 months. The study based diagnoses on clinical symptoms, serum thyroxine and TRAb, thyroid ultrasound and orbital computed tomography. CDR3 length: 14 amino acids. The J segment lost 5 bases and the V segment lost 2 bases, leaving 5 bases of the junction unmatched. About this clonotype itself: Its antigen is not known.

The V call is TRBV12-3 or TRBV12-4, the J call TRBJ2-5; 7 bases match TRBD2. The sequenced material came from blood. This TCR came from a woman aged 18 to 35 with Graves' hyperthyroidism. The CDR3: CASSLSGNGETQYF. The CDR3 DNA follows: TGTGCCAGCAGTTTAAGCGGGAATGGGGAGACCCAGTACTTC.